Reported below is one T cell receptor (beta chain). The junction differs from germline at one of its ends, possibly a read error. The source material, roughly 20-31 mg of unsorted bulk tissue, was used to co-extract RNA and DNA. This sample was included in a study of tumor-infiltrating lymphocytes in primary liver carcinoma. Starting from roughly 0.5 ug of total RNA, TCR beta cDNA was produced with a primer in the constant region. Sequencing libraries for TCR beta derived from three nested multiplex PCR rounds that used slightly modified ARM-PCR. The first two PCR rounds used TRBV1-TRBV30 primers with a Cbeta primer, 9 to 10 cycles each. TCRdb reanalysed the multiplex PCR reads using MiXCR and keeps one entry per CDR3 protein. Among under 90,000 distinct CDR3 sequences listed, 72% were seen once. Looked up from germline, CDR1 is WSHSY and CDR2 is SAAADI. There are 12 residues in the CDR3.

The sequencing input was liver tumor tissue from sampling region 1. Subset in this sample: tumor region T1, superior pole. The J gene is TRBJ2-5, the V gene TRBV10-2, with D possibly TRBD1 on 6 matching bases. This TCR was recovered from a man aged 35 to 55 with primary liver carcinoma and hepatitis B virus infection. CDR3 nucleotide sequence: TGCGCCAGCGGGGGCGTCAAAGAGACACAGTACTTC. Its translation: CASGGVKETQYF.